A selection of T cell receptor beta chains follows, all from one sample in a study of OX40 agonist ivuxolimab in advanced cancers. This table comes from immunoSEQ multiplex PCR, and its TCRdb copy is limited to in-frame clones, with some not included. The sample lists 52,000 or so clones, around 82% occurring once. This sample comprised CD4+ or CD8+ T cells sorted from blood, obtained in a trial of the OX40 agonist ivuxolimab. The receptors shown here come from an adult with an advanced solid tumor such as melanoma, head and neck, liver or kidney cancer. The conserved cysteine and the conserved F or W are not part of the CDR3 here. Not all rows give a size; the values are once, few, many and, for expanded clones, a class.

cdr3_length: 11; v_call: TRBV29-1; clone_size: once; j_call: TRBJ2-4; cdr3_aa: SVEEGAKNIQY
cdr3_length: 13; v_call: TRBV19; clone_size: .; j_call: TRBJ2-3; cdr3_aa: ASSIGQGASDTQY
cdr3_length: 14; v_call: TRBV19; clone_size: .; j_call: TRBJ1-5; cdr3_aa: ASSIPGQGARQPQH
cdr3_length: 13; v_call: TRBV19; clone_size: few; j_call: TRBJ2-1; cdr3_aa: ASSMKLPTYNEQF
cdr3_length: 14; v_call: TRBV4-1; clone_size: few; j_call: TRBJ2-1; cdr3_aa: ASSHIDILSYNEQF
cdr3_length: 13; v_call: TRBV11-3; clone_size: .; j_call: TRBJ2-1; cdr3_aa: ASSFGQGSRNEQF
cdr3_length: 12; v_call: TRBV28; clone_size: .; j_call: TRBJ2-1; cdr3_aa: ASSLYGSYNEQF
cdr3_length: 15; v_call: TRBV5-5; clone_size: few; j_call: TRBJ2-5; cdr3_aa: ASSGKAGTSIQETQY
cdr3_length: 9; v_call: TRBV20-1; clone_size: .; j_call: TRBJ2-5; cdr3_aa: SAPYQETQY
cdr3_length: 14; v_call: TRBV19; clone_size: few; j_call: TRBJ1-2; cdr3_aa: ASPNPQNRSNYGYT
cdr3_length: 10; v_call: TRBV7-3; clone_size: .; j_call: TRBJ2-7; cdr3_aa: ASSPGGDEQY
cdr3_length: 14; v_call: TRBV7-2; clone_size: .; j_call: TRBJ2-1; cdr3_aa: ASSLRTSGPWGEQF
cdr3_length: 11; v_call: TRBV5-1; clone_size: .; j_call: TRBJ2-1; cdr3_aa: ASSAGTSAEQF
cdr3_length: 10; v_call: TRBV10-1; clone_size: once; j_call: TRBJ2-5; cdr3_aa: ASDTREETQY
cdr3_length: 13; v_call: TRBV6-1; clone_size: .; j_call: TRBJ2-5; cdr3_aa: ASSESVGEQEAQY
cdr3_length: 18; v_call: TRBV11-3; clone_size: .; j_call: TRBJ2-7; cdr3_aa: ASSLDRGPFVSAGGSEQY
cdr3_length: 12; v_call: TRBV5-4; clone_size: .; j_call: TRBJ2-1; cdr3_aa: ASSTGTAWDEQF
cdr3_length: 10; v_call: TRBV14; clone_size: .; j_call: TRBJ2-3; cdr3_aa: ASSQDWGTQY